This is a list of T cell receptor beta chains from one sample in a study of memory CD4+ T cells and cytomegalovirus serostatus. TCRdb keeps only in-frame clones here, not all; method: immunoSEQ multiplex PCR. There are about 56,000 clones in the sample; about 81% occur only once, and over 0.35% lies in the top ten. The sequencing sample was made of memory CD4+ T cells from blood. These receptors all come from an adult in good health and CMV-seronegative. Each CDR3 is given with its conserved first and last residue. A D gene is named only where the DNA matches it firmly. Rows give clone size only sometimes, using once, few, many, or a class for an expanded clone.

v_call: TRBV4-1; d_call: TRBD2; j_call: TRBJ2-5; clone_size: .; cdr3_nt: TGCGCCAGCAGCCAAGAGCGGGGGGGCCCTGAGACCCAGTACTTC; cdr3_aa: CASSQERGGPETQYF
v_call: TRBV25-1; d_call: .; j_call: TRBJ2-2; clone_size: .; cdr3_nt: TGTGCCAGCAGGGTTACTCGGGGCCAGAACACCGGGGAGCTGTTTTTT; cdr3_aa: CASRVTRGQNTGELFF
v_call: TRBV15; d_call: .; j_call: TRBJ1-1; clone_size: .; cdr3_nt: TGTGCCACCAGCAGAGCTATAGGGGACACTGAAGCTTTCTTT; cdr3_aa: CATSRAIGDTEAFF
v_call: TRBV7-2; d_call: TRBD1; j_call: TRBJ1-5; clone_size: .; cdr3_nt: TGTGCCAGCAGCTTAGAAGGGACAGGGGGTCAGCCCCAGCATTTT; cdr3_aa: CASSLEGTGGQPQHF
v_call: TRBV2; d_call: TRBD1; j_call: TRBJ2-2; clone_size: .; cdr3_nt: TGTGCCAGCAGGGAGACAGGGACGACCACCGGGGAGCTGTTTTTT; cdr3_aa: CASRETGTTTGELFF
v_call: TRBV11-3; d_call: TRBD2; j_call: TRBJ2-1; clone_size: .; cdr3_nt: TGTGCCAGCAGCCCGGGGACTAGCGGGGGAATTTTGAATGAGCAGTTCTTC; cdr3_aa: CASSPGTSGGILNEQFF
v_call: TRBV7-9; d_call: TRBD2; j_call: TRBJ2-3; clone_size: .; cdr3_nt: TGTGCCAGCAGCGTTAGAGCGGGGGTTAGCACAGATACGCAGTATTTT; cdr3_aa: CASSVRAGVSTDTQYF
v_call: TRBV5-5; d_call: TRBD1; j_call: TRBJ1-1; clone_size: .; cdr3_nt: TGTGCCAGCAGCTTGGTCCAGGGACAGGGAAGTAGCACTGAAGCTTTCTTT; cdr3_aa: CASSLVQGQGSSTEAFF
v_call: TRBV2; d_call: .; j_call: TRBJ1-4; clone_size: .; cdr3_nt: TGTGCCAGCAGTGAAGGAACAGGGATTGTCAAAAAACTGTTTTTT; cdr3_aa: CASSEGTGIVKKLFF
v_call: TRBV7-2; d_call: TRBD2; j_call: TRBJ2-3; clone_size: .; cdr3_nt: TGTGCCTCTGGCCAGGACGGGGGGAGCACAGATACGCAGTATTTT; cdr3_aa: CASGQDGGSTDTQYF
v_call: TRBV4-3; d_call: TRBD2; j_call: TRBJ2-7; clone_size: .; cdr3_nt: TGCGCCAGCAGCCAGGCCTATGGGGGAGGGAGCTCCGAGCAGTACTTC; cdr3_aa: CASSQAYGGGSSEQYF
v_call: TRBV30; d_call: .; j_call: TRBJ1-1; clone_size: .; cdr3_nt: TGTGCCTGGAGTGTGGAGCGCGGAGGCACTGAAGCTTTCTTT; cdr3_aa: CAWSVERGGTEAFF
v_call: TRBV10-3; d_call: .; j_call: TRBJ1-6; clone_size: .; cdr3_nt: TGTGCCATCAGTGAACAGGGCGTGGATTCACCCCTCCACTTT; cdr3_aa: CAISEQGVDSPLHF
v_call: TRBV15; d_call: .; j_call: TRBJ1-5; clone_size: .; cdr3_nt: TGTGCCACCAGCAGAGATCACAACCCCAATCAGCCCCAGCATTTT; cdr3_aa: CATSRDHNPNQPQHF
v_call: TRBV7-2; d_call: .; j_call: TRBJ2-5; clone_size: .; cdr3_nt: TGTGCCAGCAGCTCGTCAGAGGGCCGAAAGACCCAGTACTTC; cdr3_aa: CASSSSEGRKTQYF
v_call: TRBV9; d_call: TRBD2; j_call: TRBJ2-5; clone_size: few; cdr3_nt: TGTGCCAGCAGCGTAGGGCCGGCGGGGGTACAAGAGACCCAGTACTTC; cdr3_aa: CASSVGPAGVQETQYF
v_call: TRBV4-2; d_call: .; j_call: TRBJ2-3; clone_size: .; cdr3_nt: TGTGCCAGCAGCCTCTTAGTTGGGCAGGGAGACGCAGATACGCAGTATTTT; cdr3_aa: CASSLLVGQGDADTQYF
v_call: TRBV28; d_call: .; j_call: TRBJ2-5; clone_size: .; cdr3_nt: TGTGCCAGCAGCCTGCTCGGCAGTGAAGAGACCCAGTACTTC; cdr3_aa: CASSLLGSEETQYF
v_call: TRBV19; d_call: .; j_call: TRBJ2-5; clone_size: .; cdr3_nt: TGTGCCAGTAGTGGTCGGATCGGGGAGACCCAGTACTTC; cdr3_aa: CASSGRIGETQYF
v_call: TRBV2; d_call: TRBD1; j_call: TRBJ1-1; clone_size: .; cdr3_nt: TGTGCCAGCATTTACGACAGGGCCCAAGCTTTCTTT; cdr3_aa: CASIYDRAQAFF
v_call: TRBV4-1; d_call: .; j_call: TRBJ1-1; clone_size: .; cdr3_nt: TGCGCCAGCAGCCCTGGCGGGGGCCGGGGCCTGAACACTGAAGCTTTCTTT; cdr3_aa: CASSPGGGRGLNTEAFF
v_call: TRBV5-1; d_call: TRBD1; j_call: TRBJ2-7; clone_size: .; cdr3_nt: TGCGCCAGCAGCTTCTGGCAGGGGGCAGGGGAGCAGTACTTC; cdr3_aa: CASSFWQGAGEQYF
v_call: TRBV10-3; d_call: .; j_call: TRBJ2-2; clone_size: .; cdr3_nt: TGTGCCATCACTGCGACGGAAAACACCGGGGAGCTGTTTTTT; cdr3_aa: CAITATENTGELFF
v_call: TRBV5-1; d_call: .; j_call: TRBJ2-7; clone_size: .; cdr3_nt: TGCGCCAGCAGTTGGACCACAGGGTCCCACGAGCAGTACTTC; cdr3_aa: CASSWTTGSHEQYF
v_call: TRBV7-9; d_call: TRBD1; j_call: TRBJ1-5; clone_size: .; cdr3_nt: TGTGCCAGCAGCTTGGGCGGGGGGGACAGCTACAATCAGCCCCAGCATTTT; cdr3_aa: CASSLGGGDSYNQPQHF
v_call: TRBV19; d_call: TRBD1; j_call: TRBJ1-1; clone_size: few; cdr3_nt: TGTGCCAGTAGTATCCGACAGGGAAACACTGAAGCTTTCTTT; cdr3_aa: CASSIRQGNTEAFF
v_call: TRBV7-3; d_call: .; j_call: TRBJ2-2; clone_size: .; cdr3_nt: TGTGCCAGCAGCTTAACTTCAGGGTTGAGCACCGGGGAGCTGTTTTTT; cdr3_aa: CASSLTSGLSTGELFF
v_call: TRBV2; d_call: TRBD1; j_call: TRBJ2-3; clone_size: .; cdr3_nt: TGTGCCGGACGGACAGGGCCTAGCACAGATACGCAGTATTTT; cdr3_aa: CAGRTGPSTDTQYF
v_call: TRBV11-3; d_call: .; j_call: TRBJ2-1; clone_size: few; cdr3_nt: TGTGCCAGCAGCGGCAGGGCCAATGAGCAGTTCTTC; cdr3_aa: CASSGRANEQFF
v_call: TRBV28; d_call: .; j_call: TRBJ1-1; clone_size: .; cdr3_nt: TGTGCCAGCAGTCGCATCGGTGCCTTGAACACTGAAGCTTTCTTT; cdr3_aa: CASSRIGALNTEAFF
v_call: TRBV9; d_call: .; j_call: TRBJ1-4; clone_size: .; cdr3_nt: TGTGCCAGCAGCCCCGGGAGTGGGGCAACTAATGAAAAACTGTTTTTT; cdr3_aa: CASSPGSGATNEKLFF
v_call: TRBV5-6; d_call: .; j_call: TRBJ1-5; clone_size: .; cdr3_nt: TGTGCCAGCAGCTCCCGACGGTGGGGCAATCAGCCCCAGCATTTT; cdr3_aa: CASSSRRWGNQPQHF
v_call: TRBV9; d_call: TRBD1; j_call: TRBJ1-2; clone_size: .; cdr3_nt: TGTGCCAGCACCCCAGGGGGCTTTAACTATGGCTACACCTTC; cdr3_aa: CASTPGGFNYGYTF